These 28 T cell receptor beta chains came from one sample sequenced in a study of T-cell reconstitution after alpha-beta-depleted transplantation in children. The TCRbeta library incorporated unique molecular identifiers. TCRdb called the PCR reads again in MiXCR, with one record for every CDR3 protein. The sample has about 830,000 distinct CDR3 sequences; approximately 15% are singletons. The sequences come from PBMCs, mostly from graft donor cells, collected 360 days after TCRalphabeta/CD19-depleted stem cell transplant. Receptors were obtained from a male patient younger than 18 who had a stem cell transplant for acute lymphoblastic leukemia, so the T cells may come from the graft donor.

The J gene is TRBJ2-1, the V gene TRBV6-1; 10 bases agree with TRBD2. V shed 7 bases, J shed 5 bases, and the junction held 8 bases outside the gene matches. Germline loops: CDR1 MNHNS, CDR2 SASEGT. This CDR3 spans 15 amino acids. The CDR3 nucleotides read TGTGCCAGCACCGCGAGCGGGAGGGCCAACAATGAGCAGTTCTTC. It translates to CASTASGRANNEQFF.

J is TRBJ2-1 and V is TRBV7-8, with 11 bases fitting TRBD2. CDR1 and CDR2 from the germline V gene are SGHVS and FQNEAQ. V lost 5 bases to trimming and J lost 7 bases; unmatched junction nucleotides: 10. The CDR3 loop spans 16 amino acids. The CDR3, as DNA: TGTGCCAGCAGCCGGGGACTAGCGGTACGGCTGAATGAGCAGTTCTTC. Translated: CASSRGLAVRLNEQFF.

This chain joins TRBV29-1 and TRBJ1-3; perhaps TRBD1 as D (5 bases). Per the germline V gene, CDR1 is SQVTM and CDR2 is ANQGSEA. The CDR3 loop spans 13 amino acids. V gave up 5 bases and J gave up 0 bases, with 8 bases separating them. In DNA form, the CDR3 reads TGCAGCGTTCGTACAGGCTCTGGAAACACCATATATTTT. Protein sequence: CSVRTGSGNTIYF. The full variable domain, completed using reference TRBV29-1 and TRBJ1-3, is SAVISQKPSRDICQRGTSLTIQCQVDSQVTMMFWYRQQPGQSLTLIATANQGSEATYESGFVIDKFPISRPNLTFSTLTVSNMSPEDSSIYLCSVRTGSGNTIYFGEGSWLTVV.

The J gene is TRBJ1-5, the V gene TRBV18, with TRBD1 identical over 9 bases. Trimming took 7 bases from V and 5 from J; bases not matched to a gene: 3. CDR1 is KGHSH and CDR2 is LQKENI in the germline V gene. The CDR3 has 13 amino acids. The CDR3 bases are TGTGCCAGCTGCCGGGACAGGGATCAGCCCCAGCATTTT. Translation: CASCRDRDQPQHF.

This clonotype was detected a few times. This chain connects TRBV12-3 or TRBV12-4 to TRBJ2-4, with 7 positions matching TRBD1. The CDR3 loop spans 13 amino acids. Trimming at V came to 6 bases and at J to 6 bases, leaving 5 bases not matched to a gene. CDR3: CASSPTGLNIQYF. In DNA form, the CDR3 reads TGTGCCAGCAGCCCGACAGGGTTAAACATTCAGTACTTC.

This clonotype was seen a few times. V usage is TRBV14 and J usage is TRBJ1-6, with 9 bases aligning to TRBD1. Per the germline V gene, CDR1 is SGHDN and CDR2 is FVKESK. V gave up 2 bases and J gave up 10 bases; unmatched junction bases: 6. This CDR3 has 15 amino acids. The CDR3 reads CASSQWDRVGSPLHF. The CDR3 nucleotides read TGTGCCAGCAGCCAATGGGACAGGGTAGGATCACCCCTCCACTTT.

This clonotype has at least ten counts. CDR3 DNA: TGTGCCAGCAGTTGGGCGTCCAGGGGATTGAACACTGAAGCTTTCTTT. Translated, it gives CASSWASRGLNTEAFF. The chain is built from TRBV28 and TRBJ1-1; D is possibly TRBD1 (6 bases). The CDR3 is 16 amino acids. The germline gives CDR1 MDHEN, CDR2 SYDVKM. V was shortened by 4 bases and J by 0 bases, with 15 bases between the two germline ends.

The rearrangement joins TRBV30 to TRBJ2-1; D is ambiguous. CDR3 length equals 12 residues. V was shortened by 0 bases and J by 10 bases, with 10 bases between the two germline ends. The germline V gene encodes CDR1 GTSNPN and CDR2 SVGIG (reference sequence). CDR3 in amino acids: CAWSVGALEQFF. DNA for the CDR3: TGTGCCTGGAGTGTAGGTGCGCTAGAGCAGTTCTTC.

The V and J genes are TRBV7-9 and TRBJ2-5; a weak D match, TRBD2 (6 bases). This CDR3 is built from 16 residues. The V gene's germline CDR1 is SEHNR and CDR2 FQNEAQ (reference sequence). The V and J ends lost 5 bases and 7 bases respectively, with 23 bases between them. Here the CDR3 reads CASSDYPGTWGLTQYF. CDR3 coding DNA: TGTGCCAGCAGCGACTACCCTGGGACTTGGGGGTTGACCCAGTACTTC.

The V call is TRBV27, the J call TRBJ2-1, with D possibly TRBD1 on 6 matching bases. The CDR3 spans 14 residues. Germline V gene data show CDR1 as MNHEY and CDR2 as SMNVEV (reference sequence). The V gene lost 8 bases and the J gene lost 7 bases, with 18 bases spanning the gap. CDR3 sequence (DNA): TGTGCCAGCCAACTTTCCCGACAGGAAAATGAGCAGTTCTTC. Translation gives CASQLSRQENEQFF.

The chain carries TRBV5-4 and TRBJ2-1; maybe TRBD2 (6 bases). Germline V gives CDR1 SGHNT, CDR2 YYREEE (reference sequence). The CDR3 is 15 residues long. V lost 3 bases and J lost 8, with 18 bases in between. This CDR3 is CASSYYQDYSHEQFF. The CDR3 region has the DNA TGTGCCAGCAGCTACTACCAGGACTACAGTCATGAGCAGTTCTTC.

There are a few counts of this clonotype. CDR3 region: CAISESWPRKSTQYF. DNA for the CDR3: TGTGCCATCAGTGAGTCTTGGCCGAGGAAGAGTACGCAGTATTTT. This chain uses TRBV10-3 with TRBJ2-3; D is undetermined. CDR3 size: 15 residues. V shed 0 bases and J shed 8 bases, with 15 bases lying between them. Germline CDR1 reads ENHRY; CDR2 reads SYGVKD.

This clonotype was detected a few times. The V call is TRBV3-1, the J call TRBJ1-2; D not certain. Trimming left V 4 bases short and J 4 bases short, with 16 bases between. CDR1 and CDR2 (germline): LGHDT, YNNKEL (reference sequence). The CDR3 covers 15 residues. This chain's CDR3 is CASSRDPPRSYGYTF. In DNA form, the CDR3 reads TGTGCCAGCAGCCGGGATCCCCCGCGCTCCTATGGCTACACCTTC.

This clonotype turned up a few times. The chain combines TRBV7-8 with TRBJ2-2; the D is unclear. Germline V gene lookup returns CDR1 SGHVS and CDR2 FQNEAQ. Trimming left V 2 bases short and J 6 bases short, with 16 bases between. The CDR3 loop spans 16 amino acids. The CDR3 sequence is CASSLLRILVAGELFF. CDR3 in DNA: TGTGCCAGCAGCTTATTACGGATCTTAGTGGCCGGGGAGCTGTTTTTT.

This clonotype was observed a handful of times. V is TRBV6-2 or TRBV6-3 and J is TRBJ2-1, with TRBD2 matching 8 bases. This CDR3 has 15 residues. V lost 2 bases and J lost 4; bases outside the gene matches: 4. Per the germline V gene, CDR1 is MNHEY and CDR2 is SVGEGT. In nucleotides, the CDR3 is TGTGCCAGCAGTTACAGCGGGAGTCAATACAATGAGCAGTTCTTC. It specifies CASSYSGSQYNEQFF.

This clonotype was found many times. This chain's CDR3 is CASSSTRVGEQFF. In DNA, the CDR3 is TGTGCCAGCAGTTCTACCAGGGTCGGTGAGCAGTTCTTC. The rearrangement uses TRBV6-5 and TRBJ2-1; D might be TRBD1 (5 bases). This CDR3 region has 13 residues. The germline gives CDR1 MNHEY, CDR2 SVGAGI. Trimming took off 4 bases at V and 9 bases at J, with 13 bases between the two ends.

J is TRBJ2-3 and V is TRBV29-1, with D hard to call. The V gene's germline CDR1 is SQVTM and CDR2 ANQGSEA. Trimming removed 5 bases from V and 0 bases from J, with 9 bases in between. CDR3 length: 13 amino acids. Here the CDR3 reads CSVKLLSTDTQYF. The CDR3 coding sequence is TGCAGCGTTAAACTCCTCAGCACAGATACGCAGTATTTT.

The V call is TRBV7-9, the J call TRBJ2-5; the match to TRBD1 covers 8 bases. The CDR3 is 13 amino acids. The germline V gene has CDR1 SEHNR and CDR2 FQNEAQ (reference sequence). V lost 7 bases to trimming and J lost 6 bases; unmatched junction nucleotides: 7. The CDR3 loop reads CASTPGGGKTQYF. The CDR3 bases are TGTGCCAGCACCCCAGGGGGCGGAAAGACCCAGTACTTC.

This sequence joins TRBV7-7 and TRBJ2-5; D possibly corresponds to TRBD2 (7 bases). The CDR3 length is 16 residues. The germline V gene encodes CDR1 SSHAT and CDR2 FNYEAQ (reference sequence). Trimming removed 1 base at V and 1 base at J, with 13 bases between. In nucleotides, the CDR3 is TGTGCCAGCAGCTTAGGAGTAGGGGGGGGCCAAGAGACCCAGTACTTC. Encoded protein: CASSLGVGGGQETQYF.

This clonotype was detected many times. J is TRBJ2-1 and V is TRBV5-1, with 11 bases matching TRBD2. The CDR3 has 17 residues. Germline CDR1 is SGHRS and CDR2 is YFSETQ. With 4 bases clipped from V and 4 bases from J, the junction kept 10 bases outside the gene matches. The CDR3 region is CASSLPPGTSGYNEQFF. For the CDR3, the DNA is TGCGCCAGCAGCCTCCCCCCCGGGACTAGCGGATACAATGAGCAGTTCTTC.

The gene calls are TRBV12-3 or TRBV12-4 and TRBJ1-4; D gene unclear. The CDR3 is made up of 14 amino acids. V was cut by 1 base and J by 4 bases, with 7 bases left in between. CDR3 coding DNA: TGTGCCAGCAGTTTAGTGCACCTTAATGAAAAACTGTTTTTT. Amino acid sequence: CASSLVHLNEKLFF.

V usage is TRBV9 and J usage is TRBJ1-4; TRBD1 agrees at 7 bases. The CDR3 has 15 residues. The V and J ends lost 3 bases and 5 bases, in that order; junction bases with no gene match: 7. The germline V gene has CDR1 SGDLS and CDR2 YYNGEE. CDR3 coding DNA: TGTGCCAGCAGCGCGCAGGGGGGTCTCAATGAAAAACTGTTTTTT. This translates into CASSAQGGLNEKLFF.

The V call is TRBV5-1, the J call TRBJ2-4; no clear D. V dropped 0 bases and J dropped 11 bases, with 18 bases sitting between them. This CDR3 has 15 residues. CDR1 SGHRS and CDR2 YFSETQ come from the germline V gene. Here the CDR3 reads CASSLAGEAATVQYF. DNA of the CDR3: TGCGCCAGCAGCTTGGCCGGAGAGGCCGCTACCGTTCAGTACTTC.

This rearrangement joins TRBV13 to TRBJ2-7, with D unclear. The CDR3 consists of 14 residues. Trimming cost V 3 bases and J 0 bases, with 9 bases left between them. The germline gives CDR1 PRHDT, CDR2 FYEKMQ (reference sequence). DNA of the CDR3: TGTGCCAGCAGCTTTCCGGATAGCTCCTACGAGCAGTACTTC. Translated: CASSFPDSSYEQYF.

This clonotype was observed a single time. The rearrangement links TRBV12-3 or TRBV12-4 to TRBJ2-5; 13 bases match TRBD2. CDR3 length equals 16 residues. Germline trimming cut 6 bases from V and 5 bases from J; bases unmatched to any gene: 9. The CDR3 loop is CASRPTSGRAGETQYF. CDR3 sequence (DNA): TGTGCCAGCAGACCCACTAGCGGGAGGGCCGGTGAGACCCAGTACTTC.

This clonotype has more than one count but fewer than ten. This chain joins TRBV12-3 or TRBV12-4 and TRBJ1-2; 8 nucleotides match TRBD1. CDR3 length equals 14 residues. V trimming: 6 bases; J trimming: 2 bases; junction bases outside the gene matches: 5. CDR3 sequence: CASRQGVGNYGYTF. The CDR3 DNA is TGTGCCAGCAGACAGGGGGTTGGGAACTATGGCTACACCTTC.

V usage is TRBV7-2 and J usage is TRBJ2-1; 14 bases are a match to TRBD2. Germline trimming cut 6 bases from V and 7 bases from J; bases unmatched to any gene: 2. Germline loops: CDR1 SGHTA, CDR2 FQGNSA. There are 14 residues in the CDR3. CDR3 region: CASRTSGRANEQFF. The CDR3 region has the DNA TGTGCCAGCAGGACTAGCGGGAGGGCGAATGAGCAGTTCTTC.

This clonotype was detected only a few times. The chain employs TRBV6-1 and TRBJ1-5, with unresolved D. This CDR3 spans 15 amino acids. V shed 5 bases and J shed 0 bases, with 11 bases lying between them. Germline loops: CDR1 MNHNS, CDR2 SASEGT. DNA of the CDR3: TGTGCCAGCAGTCCCGACACCTATAGCAATCAGCCCCAGCATTTT. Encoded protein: CASSPDTYSNQPQHF.